This TCR beta chain was obtained from a study of cytomegalovirus exposure and HLA in healthy donors. TCRdb's table, derived via immunoSEQ multiplex PCR, lists solely in-frame clones and lacks some. The sample carries around 250,000 clones, 90% recorded once. Findings of the study overall: Most TCRs appeared rarely, but some public TCRs recurred in many donors. The study labeled under 200 TCR beta chains cytomegalovirus-associated.

Of note for this clone: The antigen remains undetermined.

There are 14 residues in the CDR3. V shed 2 bases and J shed 2 bases, with 5 bases lying between them. Germline lookup yields CDR1 SGHRS and CDR2 YFSETQ. The sequence was obtained from a woman between 18 and 29 years old in good health and CMV-seronegative. This chain uses TRBV5-1 with TRBJ2-6, with no clear D. Sequenced material: PBMCs. The CDR3 bases are TGCGCCAGCAGCTTTACAGCTGGGGCCAACGTCCTGACTTTC. Its protein product is CASSFTAGANVLTF. Looking up the rest from reference TRBV5-1 and TRBJ2-6 gives the full variable domain: KAGVTQTPRYLIKTRGQQVTLSCSPISGHRSVSWYQQTPGQGLQFLFEYFSETQRNKGNFPGRFSGRQFSNSRSEMNVSTLELGDSALYLCASSFTAGANVLTFGAGSRLTVL.